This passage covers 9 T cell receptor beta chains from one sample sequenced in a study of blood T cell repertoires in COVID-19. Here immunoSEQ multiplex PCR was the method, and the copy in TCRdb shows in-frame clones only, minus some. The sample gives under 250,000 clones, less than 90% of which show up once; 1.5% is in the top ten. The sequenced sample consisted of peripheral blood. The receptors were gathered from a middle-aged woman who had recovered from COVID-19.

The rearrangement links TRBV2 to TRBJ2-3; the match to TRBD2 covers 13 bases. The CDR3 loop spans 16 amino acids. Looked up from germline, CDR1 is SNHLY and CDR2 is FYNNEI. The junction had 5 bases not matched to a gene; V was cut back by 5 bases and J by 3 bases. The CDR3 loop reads CASSFGLAGVTDTQYF. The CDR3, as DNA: TGTGCCAGCAGTTTTGGACTAGCGGGGGTGACAGATACGCAGTATTTT.

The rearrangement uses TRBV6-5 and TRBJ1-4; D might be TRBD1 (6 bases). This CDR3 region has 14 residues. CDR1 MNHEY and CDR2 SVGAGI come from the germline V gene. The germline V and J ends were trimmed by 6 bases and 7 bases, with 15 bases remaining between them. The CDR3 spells CASSSEQGSEKLFF. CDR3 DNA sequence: TGTGCCAGCAGCTCAGAACAGGGTAGTGAAAAACTGTTTTTT.

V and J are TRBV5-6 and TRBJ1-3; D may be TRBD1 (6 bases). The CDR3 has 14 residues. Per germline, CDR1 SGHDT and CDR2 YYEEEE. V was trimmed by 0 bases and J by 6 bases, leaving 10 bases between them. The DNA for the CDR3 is TGTGCCAGCAGCTTGGGACAGGCTCAAAACACCATATATTTT. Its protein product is CASSLGQAQNTIYF.

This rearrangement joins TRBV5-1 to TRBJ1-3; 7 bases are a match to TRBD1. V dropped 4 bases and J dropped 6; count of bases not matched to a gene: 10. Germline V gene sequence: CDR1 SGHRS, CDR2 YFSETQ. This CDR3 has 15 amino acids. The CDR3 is CASSPQQGSPNTIYF. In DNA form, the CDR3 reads TGCGCCAGCAGCCCTCAACAGGGGAGTCCAAACACCATATATTTT.

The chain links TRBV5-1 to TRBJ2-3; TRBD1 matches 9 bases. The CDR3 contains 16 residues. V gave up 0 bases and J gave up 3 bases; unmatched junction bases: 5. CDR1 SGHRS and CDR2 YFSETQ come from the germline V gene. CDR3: CASSLAVTGGTDTQYF. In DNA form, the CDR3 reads TGCGCCAGCAGCTTGGCCGTGACAGGGGGGACAGATACGCAGTATTTT.

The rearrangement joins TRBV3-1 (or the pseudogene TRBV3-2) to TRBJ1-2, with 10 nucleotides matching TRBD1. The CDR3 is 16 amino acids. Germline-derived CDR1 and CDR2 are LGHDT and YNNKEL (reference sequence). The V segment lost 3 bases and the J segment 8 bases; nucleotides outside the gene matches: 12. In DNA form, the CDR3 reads TGTGCCAGCAGCCAGGCGACCGGGACAGGGGTCGGCGGCTACACCTTC. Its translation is CASSQATGTGVGGYTF.

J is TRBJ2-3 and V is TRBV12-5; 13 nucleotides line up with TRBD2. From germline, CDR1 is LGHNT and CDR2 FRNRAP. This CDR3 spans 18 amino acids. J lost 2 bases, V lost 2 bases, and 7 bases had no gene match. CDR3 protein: CASGLISTSGGDTDTQYF. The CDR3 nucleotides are TGTGCTAGTGGTTTGATCTCTACTAGCGGGGGGGACACAGATACGCAGTATTTT.

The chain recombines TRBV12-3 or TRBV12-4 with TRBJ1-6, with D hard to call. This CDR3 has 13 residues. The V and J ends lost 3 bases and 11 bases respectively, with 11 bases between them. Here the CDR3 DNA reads TGTGCCAGCAGTTTCAATAGAGGCACACCCCTCCACTTT. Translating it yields CASSFNRGTPLHF.

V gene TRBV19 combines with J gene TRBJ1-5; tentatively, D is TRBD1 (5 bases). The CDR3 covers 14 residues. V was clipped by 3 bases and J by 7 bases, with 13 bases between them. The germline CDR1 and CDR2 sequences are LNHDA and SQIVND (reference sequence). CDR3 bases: TGTGCCAGTAGTATTAGGGGCCGGGGGCAGCCCCAGCATTTT. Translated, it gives CASSIRGRGQPQHF.